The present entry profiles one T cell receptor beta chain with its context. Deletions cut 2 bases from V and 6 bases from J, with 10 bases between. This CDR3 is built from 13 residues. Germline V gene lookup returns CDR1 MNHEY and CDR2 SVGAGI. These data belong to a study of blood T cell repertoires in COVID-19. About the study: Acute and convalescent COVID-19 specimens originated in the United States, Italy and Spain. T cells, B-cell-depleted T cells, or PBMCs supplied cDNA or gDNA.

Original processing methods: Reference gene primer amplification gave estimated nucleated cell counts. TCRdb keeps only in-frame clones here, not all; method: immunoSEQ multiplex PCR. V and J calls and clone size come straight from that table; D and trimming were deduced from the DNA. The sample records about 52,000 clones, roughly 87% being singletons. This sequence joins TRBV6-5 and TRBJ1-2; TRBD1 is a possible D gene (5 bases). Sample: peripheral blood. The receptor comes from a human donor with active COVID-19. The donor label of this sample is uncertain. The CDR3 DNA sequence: TGTGCCAGCAGTTACGACAGTCGTAATGGCTACACCTTC. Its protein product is CASSYDSRNGYTF.